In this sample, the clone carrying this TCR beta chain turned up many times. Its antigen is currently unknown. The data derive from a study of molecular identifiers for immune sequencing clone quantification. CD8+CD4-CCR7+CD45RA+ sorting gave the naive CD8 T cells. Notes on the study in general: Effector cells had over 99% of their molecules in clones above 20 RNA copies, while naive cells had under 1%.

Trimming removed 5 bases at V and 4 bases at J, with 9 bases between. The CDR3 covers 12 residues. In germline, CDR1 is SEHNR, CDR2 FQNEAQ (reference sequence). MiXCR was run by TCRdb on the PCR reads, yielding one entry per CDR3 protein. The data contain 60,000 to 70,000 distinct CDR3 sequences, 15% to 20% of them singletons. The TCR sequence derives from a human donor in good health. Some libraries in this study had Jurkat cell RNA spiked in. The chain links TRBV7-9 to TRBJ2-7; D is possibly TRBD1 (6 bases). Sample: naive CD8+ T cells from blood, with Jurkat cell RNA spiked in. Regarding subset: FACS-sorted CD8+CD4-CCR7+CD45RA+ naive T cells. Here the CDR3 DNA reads TGTGCCAGCAGCGCACAGGGATACGAGCAGTACTTC. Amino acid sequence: CASSAQGYEQYF.